This T cell receptor (beta chain) was profiled in a study of OX40 agonist ivuxolimab in advanced cancers. Background on the whole study: Ivuxolimab, which targeted the costimulatory receptor OX40 (CD134), was an agonistic, fully human IgG2 monoclonal antibody. Intravenous ivuxolimab was administered to patients every 2 weeks at six dose levels: 0.01, 0.1, 0.3, 1.5, 3 and 10 mg/kg. Of the approximately 50 dose-escalation patients, hepatocellular carcinoma was present in approximately 20, melanoma in approximately 15, renal cell carcinoma in 9 and head and neck cancer in 9. A male proportion of 70% to 90% and a mean age of 60 years, ranging from about 20 to 79, were recorded for the dose-escalation cohort. Prior anti-PD-1, anti-PD-L1 or anti-CTLA-4 therapy was permitted, and roughly two fifths of dose-escalation patients had received checkpoint inhibitors. Three dose-escalation patients achieved partial responses, one with hepatocellular carcinoma and two with cutaneous melanoma. The point of sequencing TCRbeta in the periphery was to test whether ivuxolimab changed TCR sequence diversity and drove clonal T-cell expansion. The monotherapy dose-escalation portion (N ≈ 52 patients) of the phase I ivuxolimab trial is reported in the paper. On the study overall, not on this receptor specifically: Low levels of normalized T-cell clonal expansion were also seen in some patients who did not respond. Clonal expansion of both CD4+ and CD8+ blood T cells was observed from baseline to week 6 at doses 0.1 to 3.0 mg/kg. After ivuxolimab, expanded clones were on average more numerous among CD8+ T cells than among CD4+ T cells. In the 0.1-3.0 mg/kg groups, partial responders had among the lowest normalized peripheral clonal expansion, particularly in CD8+ T cells. The antigen specificity of the clonally expanded peripheral T cells was not determined.

As to this clone: Which antigen it targets is not known. No much larger clone exists at a distance of one base, and base qualities are not known.

The germline V gene (reference sequence) gives CDR1 as SEHNR and CDR2 as FQNEAQ. The trim is 2 bases for V and 0 bases for J, with a gap of 16 bases between the germline ends. From its cysteine to its phenylalanine, the CDR3 spans 17 amino acids. Only CDR3 DNA is held: 51 bases, read in frame from base 1. The trial excluded patients who had a history of autoimmune disease or who were on systemic immunosuppression. Peripheral blood for TCR sequencing was drawn from every dose cohort at baseline, at cycle 4 day 1 and at cycle 7 day 1. The samples were drawn from a first-in-human, open-label, multicenter phase I dose-escalation trial of ivuxolimab. Adults with locally advanced or metastatic melanoma, renal cell carcinoma, hepatocellular carcinoma or head and neck squamous cell carcinoma were enrolled in the trial. CD4+ and CD8+ T cells were sorted separately from peripheral blood before TCR sequencing.

To sequence the TCRbeta CDR3 region, genomic DNA was isolated from the sorted cells. TCRbeta CDR3 regions were sequenced using the immunoSEQ Assay. TCRdb provides this immuneACCESS table in a form limited to in-frame rearrangements. Some clones are lacking; in checked studies, under half of them reflect an unresolved V gene, and why the rest are absent is not known. The sample table shows some 48,000 clones, and 80% to 90% are seen once. The biggest ten clones account for more than 5.5% of the sample. This clonotype was obtained from an adult with an advanced solid tumor such as melanoma, head and neck, liver or kidney cancer. This specimen was CD4+ or CD8+ T cells sorted from blood, taken in a trial of the OX40 agonist ivuxolimab. This sequence uses TRBV7-9 and TRBJ2-5; the D segment could be TRBD2, given 5 matching bases. CDR3 sequence: CASSLPLADSYQETQYF. DNA sequence: TGTGCCAGCAGCTTACCCCTAGCCGATTCGTACCAAGAGACCCAGTACTTC.